Listed below are T cell receptor beta chains from one sample, sequenced in a study of blood T cell repertoires in COVID-19. Measured with immunoSEQ multiplex PCR; TCRdb has only the in-frame clones, and not every one. This table has some 270,000 clones, roughly nine tenths appearing once. Sequenced: PBMCs or T cells enriched from blood (not recorded which). Receptors were obtained from a woman aged 40 to 50 who had recovered from COVID-19. Both conserved end residues are part of each CDR3. The order of the fields is D gene, CDR3 length, V gene, clone size, J gene, CDR3 DNA, CDR3 protein. D genes are given only for firm matches. Rows may omit the clone size; those that give it use once, few, many or a size class.

D: -; length: 17; V: TRBV11-2; size: -; J: TRBJ2-1; DNA: TGTGCCAGCAGCTTAGATCCGGCGGCTACTCCCTACAATGAGCAGTTCTTC; CDR3: CASSLDPAATPYNEQFF
D: -; length: 13; V: TRBV18; size: -; J: TRBJ2-7; DNA: TGTGCCAGCCGGAGTCGGGATCTCTACGAGCAGTACTTC; CDR3: CASRSRDLYEQYF
D: -; length: 16; V: TRBV10-3; size: -; J: TRBJ2-7; DNA: TGTGCCATCAGTGTCCCCATGACGGACAGCTCCTACGAGCAGTACTTC; CDR3: CAISVPMTDSSYEQYF
D: TRBD1; length: 15; V: TRBV9; size: -; J: TRBJ2-7; DNA: TGTGCCAGCAGCACTTTGGGGGACAGGCACTACGAGCAGTACTTC; CDR3: CASSTLGDRHYEQYF
D: TRBD2; length: 15; V: TRBV2; size: -; J: TRBJ2-1; DNA: TGTGCCAGTACCGGGACTAGCGGGGGTCTGGGTGAGCAGTTCTTC; CDR3: CASTGTSGGLGEQFF
D: TRBD1; length: 15; V: TRBV6-5; size: once; J: TRBJ2-7; DNA: TGTGCCAGCAGCTACGCCGGGACAGCAACCTACGAGCAGTACTTC; CDR3: CASSYAGTATYEQYF
D: -; length: 15; V: TRBV9; size: -; J: TRBJ1-2; DNA: TGTGCCAGCAGCAACCCTAAGGGGGGGCTCTATGGCTACACCTTC; CDR3: CASSNPKGGLYGYTF
D: -; length: 10; V: TRBV6-5; size: -; J: TRBJ1-2; DNA: TGTGCCAGCAGCTCCTATGGCTACACCTTC; CDR3: CASSSYGYTF
D: -; length: 12; V: TRBV21-1; size: -; J: TRBJ1-2; DNA: TGTGCCAGCAGCAAAAATGGTAGTGGCTACACCTTC; CDR3: CASSKNGSGYTF
D: TRBD1; length: 17; V: TRBV27; size: -; J: TRBJ1-3; DNA: TGTGCCAGCACCACTTTTTTTGGACAGGGGGCTGGAAACACCATATATTTT; CDR3: CASTTFFGQGAGNTIYF
D: -; length: 13; V: TRBV5-1; size: -; J: TRBJ2-2; DNA: TGCGCCAGCAGCTTGGGACAGACCGGGGAGCTGTTTTTT; CDR3: CASSLGQTGELFF
D: -; length: 14; V: TRBV11-2; size: once; J: TRBJ2-7; DNA: TGTGCCAGCAGCTCAATCGGACATGCCCAGGGGCAGTACTTC; CDR3: CASSSIGHAQGQYF
D: -; length: 15; V: TRBV7-3; size: -; J: TRBJ1-2; DNA: TGTGCCAGCAGCCCTAGCGGGGACATTAACTATGGCTACACCTTC; CDR3: CASSPSGDINYGYTF
D: -; length: 16; V: TRBV2; size: -; J: TRBJ1-1; DNA: TGTGCCAGCAGCGAACGCGCGCAGGGGCTGAACACTGAAGCTTTCTTT; CDR3: CASSERAQGLNTEAFF
D: TRBD1; length: 13; V: TRBV7-3; size: -; J: TRBJ1-6; DNA: TGTGCCAGCAGCCGGACAGGGGATTCACCCCTCCACTTT; CDR3: CASSRTGDSPLHF
D: -; length: 15; V: TRBV5-6; size: once; J: TRBJ1-5; DNA: TGTGCCAGCAGCGTAACAGGGAACGGGAATCAGCCCCAGCATTTT; CDR3: CASSVTGNGNQPQHF
D: TRBD1; length: 16; V: TRBV4-1; size: once; J: TRBJ1-2; DNA: TGCGCCAGCAGCCGGACCGGGACAGGGAGGAACTATGGCTACACCTTC; CDR3: CASSRTGTGRNYGYTF
D: TRBD1; length: 18; V: TRBV5-1; size: -; J: TRBJ2-1; DNA: TGCGCCAGCAGCCAGTCCCGGGACAGGGGGGGCTCCTACAATGAGCAGTTCTTC; CDR3: CASSQSRDRGGSYNEQFF
D: -; length: 18; V: TRBV5-4; size: -; J: TRBJ2-1; DNA: TGTGCCAGCAGCGCTGGTTTAGGTTGGTCGGGAGTAGGAAATGAGCAGTTCTTC; CDR3: CASSAGLGWSGVGNEQFF
D: TRBD2; length: 17; V: TRBV4-3; size: -; J: TRBJ2-1; DNA: TGCGCCAGCAGCCAAGACCCGGGCGGGCTAGCGGGAGGAACGAAGTTCTTC; CDR3: CASSQDPGGLAGGTKFF
D: TRBD1; length: 15; V: TRBV13; size: -; J: TRBJ2-1; DNA: TGTGCCAGCAGCCCTTGGGACAGGGGTGGCAATGAGCAGTTCTTC; CDR3: CASSPWDRGGNEQFF
D: TRBD1; length: 15; V: TRBV27; size: -; J: TRBJ2-7; DNA: TGTGCCAGCAGTTGGGGACAGACCAGCTCCTACGAGCAGTACTTC; CDR3: CASSWGQTSSYEQYF
D: TRBD2; length: 17; V: TRBV7-9; size: -; J: TRBJ2-7; DNA: TGTGCCAGCAGCGCAGCAGGTAGCGGGAGACCGGGCTACGAGCAGTACTTC; CDR3: CASSAAGSGRPGYEQYF
D: TRBD2; length: 16; V: TRBV18; size: -; J: TRBJ2-1; DNA: TGTGCCAGCTCACCAGCGGCGGGGGTCTCCTACAATGAGCAGTTCTTC; CDR3: CASSPAAGVSYNEQFF
D: -; length: 14; V: TRBV14; size: -; J: TRBJ1-2; DNA: TGTGCCAGCAGTCGAACACAGGCTGTCACGGGCTACACCTTC; CDR3: CASSRTQAVTGYTF
D: TRBD1; length: 14; V: TRBV5-4; size: -; J: TRBJ1-1; DNA: TGTGCCAGCAGCTCGACAGGGATTAACACTGAAGCTTTCTTT; CDR3: CASSSTGINTEAFF
D: TRBD1; length: 17; V: TRBV29-1; size: -; J: TRBJ2-1; DNA: TGCAGCGTTGATGCGGACAGGGGGACAGGCGGGAACAATGAGCAGTTCTTC; CDR3: CSVDADRGTGGNNEQFF
D: TRBD1; length: 16; V: TRBV6-1; size: -; J: TRBJ2-3; DNA: TGTGCCAGCAGTGAGAGCCCAGGGGGCGGCACAGATACGCAGTATTTT; CDR3: CASSESPGGGTDTQYF
D: TRBD1; length: 14; V: TRBV30; size: once; J: TRBJ2-1; DNA: TGTGCCTGGGCCACAGGGGCCTACTACAATGAGCAGTTCTTC; CDR3: CAWATGAYYNEQFF
D: TRBD2; length: 11; V: TRBV30; size: -; J: TRBJ2-7; DNA: TGTGCCTGGCGACTAGCAGGCGAGCAGTACTTC; CDR3: CAWRLAGEQYF
D: -; length: 16; V: TRBV2; size: -; J: TRBJ2-3; DNA: TGTGCCAGCAGTGAATACACGGCGGGGCTCGGAGATACGCAGTATTTT; CDR3: CASSEYTAGLGDTQYF
D: -; length: 13; V: TRBV6-1; size: -; J: TRBJ1-2; DNA: TGTGCCAGCAGTGAAGGGCTTAACTATGGCTACACCTTC; CDR3: CASSEGLNYGYTF
D: TRBD2; length: 15; V: TRBV7-3; size: -; J: TRBJ2-1; DNA: TGTGCCAGCAGCTTATCTAGCGGGAGTGCCAATGAGCAGTTCTTC; CDR3: CASSLSSGSANEQFF
D: TRBD1; length: 15; V: TRBV6-5; size: -; J: TRBJ1-1; DNA: TGTGCCAGCAGTCGAGGGGACAGGGGACGGGGTGAAGCTTTCTTT; CDR3: CASSRGDRGRGEAFF
D: -; length: 14; V: TRBV5-6; size: -; J: TRBJ1-3; DNA: TGTGCCAGCAGCTTGGCAGGAACTGGAAACACCATATATTTT; CDR3: CASSLAGTGNTIYF
D: TRBD2; length: 16; V: TRBV9; size: -; J: TRBJ2-7; DNA: TGTGCCAGCAGCGTAGATACTAGCGGGAGATCGTACGAGCAGTACTTC; CDR3: CASSVDTSGRSYEQYF
D: -; length: 13; V: TRBV7-8; size: once; J: TRBJ1-1; DNA: TGTGCCAGCAGCCCCCGCGTCGGGACTGAAGCTTTCTTT; CDR3: CASSPRVGTEAFF